A selection of T cell receptor beta chains follows, all from one sample in a study of blood T cell repertoires in COVID-19. This table comes from immunoSEQ multiplex PCR, and its TCRdb copy is limited to in-frame clones, with some not included. The repertoire has about 200,000 clones, about 84% of them found once; the top ten carry 9.5% to 15%. Sequenced input: peripheral blood. The source is a human donor in a cohort sampled during active COVID-19. Both conserved end residues are part of each CDR3. A D gene is named only where the DNA matches it firmly. The size entry is marked missing in some rows and otherwise reads once, few, many or a size class.

d_call: TRBD1; v_call: TRBV19; clone_size: -; j_call: TRBJ1-4; cdr3_aa: CASSAQGGDEKLFF; cdr3_nt: TGTGCCAGTAGTGCACAGGGGGGAGATGAAAAACTGTTTTTT
d_call: -; v_call: TRBV6-2/TRBV6-3; clone_size: -; j_call: TRBJ1-2; cdr3_aa: CASSHGGDGYTF; cdr3_nt: TGTGCCAGCAGCCACGGGGGGGATGGCTACACCTTC
d_call: -; v_call: TRBV7-2; clone_size: few; j_call: TRBJ2-1; cdr3_aa: CASSPRGLAQDNEQFF; cdr3_nt: TGTGCCAGCAGCCCGAGGGGTCTAGCGCAAGACAATGAGCAGTTCTTC
d_call: TRBD1; v_call: TRBV10-3; clone_size: -; j_call: TRBJ1-2; cdr3_aa: CAISEPGTGGRRPYGYTF; cdr3_nt: TGTGCCATCAGTGAGCCCGGGACAGGGGGCCGTCGGCCCTATGGCTACACCTTC
d_call: TRBD1; v_call: TRBV6-5; clone_size: few; j_call: TRBJ2-7; cdr3_aa: CASGQTGGSTYEQYF; cdr3_nt: TGTGCCAGCGGACAGACAGGGGGCAGCACCTACGAGCAGTACTTC
d_call: TRBD1; v_call: TRBV2; clone_size: few; j_call: TRBJ1-6; cdr3_aa: CASRGDRGNSPLHF; cdr3_nt: TGTGCCAGCAGGGGGGACAGGGGGAATTCACCCCTCCACTTT
d_call: -; v_call: TRBV18; clone_size: -; j_call: TRBJ1-5; cdr3_aa: CASSPPGGENQPQHF; cdr3_nt: TGTGCCAGCTCACCGCCAGGAGGGGAAAATCAGCCCCAGCATTTT
d_call: -; v_call: TRBV7-6; clone_size: -; j_call: TRBJ2-5; cdr3_aa: CASSLTGRVPETQYF; cdr3_nt: TGTGCCAGCAGCTTAACGGGCAGGGTCCCAGAGACCCAGTACTTC
d_call: TRBD2; v_call: TRBV5-1; clone_size: few; j_call: TRBJ2-5; cdr3_aa: CASSSRGSGRMGVSRGETQYF; cdr3_nt: TGCGCCAGCAGCTCCCGAGGTAGCGGGAGAATGGGAGTATCACGCGGGGAGACCCAGTACTTC
d_call: -; v_call: TRBV15; clone_size: -; j_call: TRBJ2-7; cdr3_aa: CATSRDRGTFSSEQYF; cdr3_nt: TGTGCCACCAGCAGAGATCGGGGGACTTTTTCGTCAGAGCAGTACTTC
d_call: TRBD2; v_call: TRBV3-1/TRBV3-2; clone_size: -; j_call: TRBJ2-7; cdr3_aa: CASSQGTSGGAYEQYF; cdr3_nt: TGTGCCAGCAGCCAAGGGACTAGCGGGGGCGCCTACGAGCAGTACTTC
d_call: -; v_call: TRBV7-2; clone_size: -; j_call: TRBJ1-5; cdr3_aa: CASSLTGIRSQPQHF; cdr3_nt: TGTGCCAGCAGCCTCACAGGGATTCGGAGTCAGCCCCAGCATTTT
d_call: -; v_call: TRBV3-1/TRBV3-2; clone_size: -; j_call: TRBJ2-7; cdr3_aa: CASSQRGGVAVSYEQYF; cdr3_nt: TGTGCCAGCAGCCAGAGAGGGGGGGTAGCTGTCTCCTACGAGCAGTACTTC
d_call: -; v_call: TRBV11-2; clone_size: -; j_call: TRBJ2-3; cdr3_aa: CASSSRLGYTDTQYF; cdr3_nt: TGTGCCAGCAGCTCCAGACTCGGATATACAGATACGCAGTATTTT
d_call: -; v_call: TRBV12-5; clone_size: few; j_call: TRBJ2-2; cdr3_aa: CASGLVSGGSGELFF; cdr3_nt: TGTGCTAGTGGTTTGGTATCAGGGGGGTCCGGGGAGCTGTTTTTT
d_call: TRBD1; v_call: TRBV7-8; clone_size: -; j_call: TRBJ1-1; cdr3_aa: CASSSRRPTGEVGTEAFF; cdr3_nt: TGTGCCAGCAGCTCCCGACGACCGACAGGGGAGGTCGGCACTGAAGCTTTCTTT
d_call: TRBD1; v_call: TRBV3-1/TRBV3-2; clone_size: -; j_call: TRBJ2-3; cdr3_aa: CASSQQGQWGWDTQYF; cdr3_nt: TGTGCCAGCAGCCAGCAGGGACAGTGGGGTTGGGATACGCAGTATTTT
d_call: -; v_call: TRBV10-2; clone_size: -; j_call: TRBJ1-4; cdr3_aa: CASRAGDEKLFF; cdr3_nt: TGCGCCAGCAGGGCGGGGGATGAAAAACTGTTTTTT
d_call: -; v_call: TRBV19; clone_size: -; j_call: TRBJ2-7; cdr3_aa: CAVGFYEQYF; cdr3_nt: TGTGCCGTTGGCTTTTACGAGCAGTACTTC
d_call: -; v_call: TRBV18; clone_size: -; j_call: TRBJ1-1; cdr3_aa: CASSPQVRGTEAFF; cdr3_nt: TGTGCCAGCTCACCACAGGTCAGGGGCACTGAAGCTTTCTTT
d_call: -; v_call: TRBV11-2; clone_size: once; j_call: TRBJ1-4; cdr3_aa: CASSLAAFSSGDEKLFF; cdr3_nt: TGTGCCAGCAGCTTAGCCGCCTTCTCCTCGGGAGATGAAAAACTGTTTTTT
d_call: -; v_call: TRBV5-4; clone_size: -; j_call: TRBJ2-7; cdr3_aa: CASGKGKGTYEQYF; cdr3_nt: TGTGCCAGCGGTAAGGGGAAAGGGACCTACGAGCAGTACTTC
d_call: -; v_call: TRBV28; clone_size: -; j_call: TRBJ1-6; cdr3_aa: CASSSRGTLHF; cdr3_nt: TGTGCCAGCAGCTCTAGGGGTACCCTCCACTTT
d_call: TRBD1; v_call: TRBV6-1; clone_size: -; j_call: TRBJ1-2; cdr3_aa: CASSETGGDGYTF; cdr3_nt: TGTGCCAGCAGTGAAACAGGGGGCGATGGCTACACCTTC
d_call: TRBD2; v_call: TRBV4-1; clone_size: -; j_call: TRBJ2-3; cdr3_aa: CASSQEGAGGLPDTQYF; cdr3_nt: TGCGCCAGCAGCCAAGAAGGGGCGGGGGGGCTCCCCGATACGCAGTATTTT
d_call: -; v_call: TRBV28; clone_size: -; j_call: TRBJ1-5; cdr3_aa: CASSWGGDLHPQHF; cdr3_nt: TGTGCCAGCAGTTGGGGGGGGGACTTGCATCCCCAGCATTTT
d_call: TRBD1; v_call: TRBV9; clone_size: -; j_call: TRBJ1-3; cdr3_aa: CASSLDRAGGFGNTIYF; cdr3_nt: TGTGCCAGCAGCCTCGACCGTGCAGGGGGCTTCGGAAACACCATATATTTT
d_call: TRBD1; v_call: TRBV9; clone_size: once; j_call: TRBJ1-1; cdr3_aa: CASSIQGARSEAFF; cdr3_nt: TGTGCCAGCAGCATACAGGGGGCGCGGAGTGAAGCTTTCTTT
d_call: TRBD2; v_call: TRBV6-2/TRBV6-3; clone_size: -; j_call: TRBJ2-7; cdr3_aa: CASSRLAGYEQYF; cdr3_nt: TGTGCCAGCAGTCGACTAGCGGGGTACGAGCAGTACTTC
d_call: -; v_call: TRBV6-5; clone_size: -; j_call: TRBJ1-3; cdr3_aa: CASSAGNTIYF; cdr3_nt: TGTGCCAGCTCCGCTGGAAACACCATATATTTT
d_call: -; v_call: TRBV12-3/TRBV12-4; clone_size: -; j_call: TRBJ1-2; cdr3_aa: CASSQDRDYGYTF; cdr3_nt: TGTGCCAGCAGTCAAGACAGAGACTATGGCTACACCTTC
d_call: -; v_call: TRBV19; clone_size: -; j_call: TRBJ1-1; cdr3_aa: CASSVGPGSAEAFF; cdr3_nt: TGTGCCAGTAGTGTCGGCCCTGGGAGTGCTGAAGCTTTCTTT
d_call: TRBD1; v_call: TRBV30; clone_size: -; j_call: TRBJ1-2; cdr3_aa: CAWDLDRVGYTF; cdr3_nt: TGTGCCTGGGACCTGGACAGGGTCGGCTACACCTTC
d_call: TRBD1; v_call: TRBV24-1; clone_size: -; j_call: TRBJ1-2; cdr3_aa: CATSDPYDRGDGYTF; cdr3_nt: TGTGCCACCAGTGATCCGTACGACAGGGGAGATGGCTACACCTTC
d_call: TRBD1; v_call: TRBV7-2; clone_size: once; j_call: TRBJ2-7; cdr3_aa: CASSHRGTYEQYF; cdr3_nt: TGTGCCAGCAGCCACAGGGGTACCTACGAGCAGTACTTC
d_call: TRBD1; v_call: TRBV7-2; clone_size: -; j_call: TRBJ2-1; cdr3_aa: CASTSDRGSYNEQFF; cdr3_nt: TGTGCCAGCACCTCCGACAGGGGAAGCTACAATGAGCAGTTCTTC
d_call: -; v_call: TRBV2; clone_size: -; j_call: TRBJ2-6; cdr3_aa: CASSEQGLDSGANVLTF; cdr3_nt: TGTGCCAGCAGTGAACAGGGGTTAGACTCTGGGGCCAACGTCCTGACTTTC
d_call: -; v_call: TRBV25-1; clone_size: few; j_call: TRBJ2-7; cdr3_aa: CASSPFPSSYEQYF; cdr3_nt: TGTGCCAGCAGTCCCTTCCCCAGCTCCTACGAGCAGTACTTC
d_call: TRBD1; v_call: TRBV5-4; clone_size: -; j_call: TRBJ1-2; cdr3_aa: CASSPNPGTDPNYGYTF; cdr3_nt: TGTGCCAGCAGCCCTAACCCCGGGACAGACCCTAACTATGGCTACACCTTC
d_call: -; v_call: TRBV3-1/TRBV3-2; clone_size: -; j_call: TRBJ2-2; cdr3_aa: CASSPMDYQGTGELFF; cdr3_nt: TGTGCCAGCAGCCCGATGGACTACCAGGGCACCGGGGAGCTGTTTTTT
d_call: -; v_call: TRBV10-3; clone_size: -; j_call: TRBJ2-3; cdr3_aa: CAISEDGATDTQYF; cdr3_nt: TGTGCCATCAGTGAGGACGGAGCCACAGATACGCAGTATTTT
d_call: -; v_call: TRBV27; clone_size: -; j_call: TRBJ1-6; cdr3_aa: CASRVTTVNSPLHF; cdr3_nt: TGTGCCAGCAGGGTCACGACAGTCAATTCACCCCTCCACTTT
d_call: -; v_call: TRBV19; clone_size: -; j_call: TRBJ2-1; cdr3_aa: CASTSTRSLGEQFF; cdr3_nt: TGTGCCAGTACCTCAACCCGCTCCCTCGGTGAGCAGTTCTTC
d_call: -; v_call: TRBV30; clone_size: -; j_call: TRBJ1-2; cdr3_aa: CAFSAGSYGGYTF; cdr3_nt: TGTGCCTTCTCGGCAGGGTCTTATGGTGGCTACACCTTC
d_call: -; v_call: TRBV29-1; clone_size: -; j_call: TRBJ2-7; cdr3_aa: CSVGGRSLYEQYF; cdr3_nt: TGCAGCGTTGGGGGGCGGTCATTATACGAGCAGTACTTC
d_call: -; v_call: TRBV27; clone_size: -; j_call: TRBJ2-7; cdr3_aa: CASSSVGGASSYEQYF; cdr3_nt: TGTGCCAGCAGCTCCGTTGGAGGAGCTTCCTCCTACGAGCAGTACTTC
d_call: -; v_call: TRBV9; clone_size: medium-sized; j_call: TRBJ2-2; cdr3_aa: CASSRGQNTGELFF; cdr3_nt: TGTGCCAGCAGCAGAGGACAAAACACCGGGGAGCTGTTTTTT
d_call: -; v_call: TRBV19; clone_size: -; j_call: TRBJ1-6; cdr3_aa: CASSNFGTSNSPLHF; cdr3_nt: TGTGCCAGTAGTAACTTTGGGACATCCAATTCACCCCTCCACTTT